The T cell receptor beta chain under discussion was sequenced for a study of human T cells and chemical hapten exposure. Using its own MiXCR run on the RACE reads, TCRdb lists one record per CDR3 protein. The data contain 35,000 to 50,000 distinct CDR3 sequences, 9.5% to 15% of them seen just once; the ten biggest clones take up 4.5% to 6%. Time point here: pre-sensitization, week 0. Treatment specified: therapeutic diphenylcyclopropenone sensitization with weekly scalp DPC. This clonotype was recorded at least ten times. Trimming pared 7 bases from V and 0 bases from J, leaving 14 bases between. The germline V gene encodes CDR1 SQVTM and CDR2 ANQGSEA. The CDR3 sequence is 14 residues long.

This sequence was found in a woman younger than 45 with alopecia areata. Some clones in this sample may be carry-over from other donors' samples. Here the sequenced sample was whole blood, taken in connection with sensitization to the hapten diphenylcyclopropenone (DPC). This chain links TRBV29-1 with TRBJ2-3; weak D call: TRBD1 (6 bases). The chain's CDR3 is CSAKGTLSTDTQYF. The CDR3, as DNA: TGCAGCGCGAAGGGGACACTAAGCACAGATACGCAGTATTTT.